This T cell receptor (beta chain) was documented in a study of early T cells in non-severe SARS-CoV-2 infection. Study as a whole: Chains stayed unpaired after sequencing of bulk RNA from unsorted whole blood.

The germline V gene encodes CDR1 SEHNR and CDR2 FQNEAQ (reference sequence). CDR3 size: 15 residues. J gave up 2 bases and V 5 bases, and 5 bases lay outside the gene matches. Unique molecular identifiers (one per individual cDNA molecule) were attached. Via MiXCR, TCRdb re-called the 5' RACE reads, giving one row per CDR3 protein. The data show some 40,000 distinct CDR3 sequences, 5% to 6.5% seen once. V is TRBV7-9 and J is TRBJ1-5; 8 bases map to TRBD1. The sequences come from whole blood, collected at baseline. This TCR was recovered from an adult who was a healthcare worker with PCR-confirmed SARS-CoV-2 infection or an uninfected control (not recorded which). The DNA of the CDR3 is TGTGCCAGCAGCCCGGACAGGGCCGGCAATCAGCCCCAGCATTTT. Its translation: CASSPDRAGNQPQHF.